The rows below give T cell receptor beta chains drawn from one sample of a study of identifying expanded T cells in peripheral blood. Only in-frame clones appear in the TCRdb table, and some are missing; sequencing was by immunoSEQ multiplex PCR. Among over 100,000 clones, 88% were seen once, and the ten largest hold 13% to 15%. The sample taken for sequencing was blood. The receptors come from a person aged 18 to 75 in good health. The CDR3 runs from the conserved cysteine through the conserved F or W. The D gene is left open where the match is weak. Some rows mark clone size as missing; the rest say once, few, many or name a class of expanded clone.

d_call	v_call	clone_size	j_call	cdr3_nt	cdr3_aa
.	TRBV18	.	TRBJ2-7	TGTGCCAGCTCATACCGTCGGACACCACCCTACGAGCAGTACTTC	CASSYRRTPPYEQYF
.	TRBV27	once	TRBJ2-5	TGTGCCAGCAGTTCTTATGGACAATCCGGAATGCAAGAGACCCAGTACTTC	CASSSYGQSGMQETQYF
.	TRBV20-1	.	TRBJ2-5	TGCAGTGCAAGGACAGAAGAGACCCAGTACTTC	CSARTEETQYF
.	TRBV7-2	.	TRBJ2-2	TGTGCCAAAGGGCGAGGGGCGAACACCGGGGAGCTGTTTTTT	CAKGRGANTGELFF
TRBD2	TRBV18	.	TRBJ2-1	TGTGCCAGCTCACTACCGGGACAGGGACTAGCGGGAGGAAATGAGCAGTTCTTC	CASSLPGQGLAGGNEQFF
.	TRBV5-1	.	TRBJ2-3	TGCGCCAGCAGCGAGAAGACAAACACAGATACGCAGTATTTT	CASSEKTNTDTQYF
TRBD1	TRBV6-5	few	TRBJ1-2	TGTGCCAGCAGACGACAGGGTAGAGATGGCTACACCTTC	CASRRQGRDGYTF
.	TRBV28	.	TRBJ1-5	TGTGCCAGCACCCCAGTCGTCGATCAGCCCCAGCATTTT	CASTPVVDQPQHF
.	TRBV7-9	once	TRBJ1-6	TGTGCCAGCAGCTTAGGCACACCGAATAATTCACCCCTCCACTTT	CASSLGTPNNSPLHF
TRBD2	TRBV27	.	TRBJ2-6	TGTGCCACCCTCGGGGGGAAACAATCTGGGGCCAACGTCCTGACTTTC	CATLGGKQSGANVLTF
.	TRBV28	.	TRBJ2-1	TGTGCCAGCAGTATTCCCGGGACAAAAGGGTACAATGAGCAGTTCTTC	CASSIPGTKGYNEQFF
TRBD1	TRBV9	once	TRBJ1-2	TGTGCCAGCAGCCCACGATTTGGACAGGGGTATGGCTACACCTTC	CASSPRFGQGYGYTF
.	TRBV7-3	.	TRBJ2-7	TGTGCCAGCAGCTCCGACTGGAGCTCCTACGAGCAGTACTTC	CASSSDWSSYEQYF
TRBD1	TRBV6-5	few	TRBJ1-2	TGTGCCAGCAGTTACGACAGGGTCGGATATGGCTACACCTTC	CASSYDRVGYGYTF
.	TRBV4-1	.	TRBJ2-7	TGCGCCAGCAGCCGGGGAGGGGGGGACGAGCAGTACTTC	CASSRGGGDEQYF
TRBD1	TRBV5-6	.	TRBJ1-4	TGTGCCAGCAGCTTACAGGGGGCGGGTGAAAAACTGTTTTTT	CASSLQGAGEKLFF
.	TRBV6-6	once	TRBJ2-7	TGTGCCAGCAGTTATACCTACGAGCAGTACTTC	CASSYTYEQYF
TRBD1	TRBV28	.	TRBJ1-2	TGTGCCAGCAGTCCCTCCAGGACAGGGAACGGCTACACCTTC	CASSPSRTGNGYTF
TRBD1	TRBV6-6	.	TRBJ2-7	TGTGCCAGCAGGTCCGGGACAGGGACCTACGAGCAGTACTTC	CASRSGTGTYEQYF
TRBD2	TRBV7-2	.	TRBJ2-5	TGTGCCAGCAGCTCATGGACTAGCGGGAGCGGGGAGACCCAGTACTTC	CASSSWTSGSGETQYF
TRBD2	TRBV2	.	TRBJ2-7	TGTGCCAGCAGGGGACTAGCGGGAGGGCCGGGAAAAGAGCAGTACTTC	CASRGLAGGPGKEQYF
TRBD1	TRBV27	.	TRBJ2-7	TGTGCCAGCACCAAATTAGGGGGCAACGAGCAGTACTTC	CASTKLGGNEQYF
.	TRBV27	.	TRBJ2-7	TGTGCCAGCAGTTTACGGGTTTCGGTACCGGGACTGAGCTACGAGCAGTACTTC	CASSLRVSVPGLSYEQYF
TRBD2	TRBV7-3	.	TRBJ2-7	TGTGCCAGCAGCTTACCCGGGACTAGCGGTCGCGAGCAGTACTTC	CASSLPGTSGREQYF
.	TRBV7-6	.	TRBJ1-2	TGTGCCAGCAGCTTAGTGGGGAGGGGGTATACTAACTATGGCTACACCTTC	CASSLVGRGYTNYGYTF
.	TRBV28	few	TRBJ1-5	TGTGCCAGCAGTTCTGGACAAAACAATCAGCCCCAGCATTTT	CASSSGQNNQPQHF
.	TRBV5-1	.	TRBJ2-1	TGCGCCAGCAGGCTTGATGCGCCAGGGGAGTCTCAGTTCTTC	CASRLDAPGESQFF
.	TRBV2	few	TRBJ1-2	TGTGCCAGCAGGGGAAGGGGGGATGGCTACACCTTC	CASRGRGDGYTF
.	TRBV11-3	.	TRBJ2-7	TGTGCCAGCAGCCCTAAATATGGCGGCGAGCAGTACTTC	CASSPKYGGEQYF
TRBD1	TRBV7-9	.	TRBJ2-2	TGTGCCAGCAGCACCGGGACAGGGCCCGTGGGGGAGCTGTTTTTT	CASSTGTGPVGELFF
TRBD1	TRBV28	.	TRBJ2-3	TGTGCCAGCATCCCCGGACAGGGGACAGATACGCAGTATTTT	CASIPGQGTDTQYF
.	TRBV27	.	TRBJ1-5	TGTGCCAGCAGTCACGATCCAGGGGTGGGACAGCCCCAGCATTTT	CASSHDPGVGQPQHF
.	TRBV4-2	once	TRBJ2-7	TGTGCCAGCAGCCAAGATCTGGGGTACGAGCAGTACTTC	CASSQDLGYEQYF
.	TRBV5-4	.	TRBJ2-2	TGTGCCAGCAGCCCCGATCGGGAGCGGGCCGGGGAGCTGTTTTTT	CASSPDRERAGELFF
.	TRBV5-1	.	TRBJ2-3	TGCGCCAGCAGCTTGGACGATACGCAGTATTTT	CASSLDDTQYF
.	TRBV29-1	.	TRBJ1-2	TGCAGCGTTGCCGGGACTTACCTCGGCGGGGGTTTTGGCTACACCTTC	CSVAGTYLGGGFGYTF
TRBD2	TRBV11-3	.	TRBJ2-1	TGTGCCAGCAGCTCCCTGAGCGGGAGGGTCTCCTACAATGAGCAGTTCTTC	CASSSLSGRVSYNEQFF
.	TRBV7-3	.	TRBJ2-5	TGTGCCAGCAGCTTAGAAGGGGGAGAGACCCAGTACTTC	CASSLEGGETQYF
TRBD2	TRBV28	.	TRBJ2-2	TGTGCCAGCAGTTCCCTAGCGGGAGGGTATACCGGGGAGCTGTTTTTT	CASSSLAGGYTGELFF
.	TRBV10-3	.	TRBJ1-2	TGTGCCATCAGTGAGGGGGCCACCTCCAACTATGGCTACACCTTC	CAISEGATSNYGYTF
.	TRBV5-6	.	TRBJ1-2	TGTGCCAGCAGCTTGGACGTGATCTATGGCTACACCTTC	CASSLDVIYGYTF
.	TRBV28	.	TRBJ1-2	TGTGCCAGCCAGGACAGAGTTAACTATGGCTACACCTTC	CASQDRVNYGYTF
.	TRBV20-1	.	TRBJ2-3	TGCAGTCCTGACACCAACCCAACGCAGTATTTT	CSPDTNPTQYF
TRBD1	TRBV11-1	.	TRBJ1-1	TGTGCCAGCACAGGACAGGGGAACACTGAAGCTTTCTTT	CASTGQGNTEAFF
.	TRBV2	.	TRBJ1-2	TGTGCCAGCAGAAGGCAGAACTATGGCTACACCTTC	CASRRQNYGYTF
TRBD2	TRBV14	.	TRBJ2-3	TGTGCCAGCAGCCAAGCTAGCGGGAGATCGGCAGATACGCAGTATTTT	CASSQASGRSADTQYF
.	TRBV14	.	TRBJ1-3	TGTGCCAGCAGCCAAGATATACGGAACACCATATATTTT	CASSQDIRNTIYF
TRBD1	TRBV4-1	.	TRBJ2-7	TGCGCCAGCAGCCCCGACAGGGGTAACGAGCAGTACTTC	CASSPDRGNEQYF
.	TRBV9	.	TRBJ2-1	TGTGCCAGCAGCGGGACGGGCCCGTCCCTTTACAATGAGCAGTTCTTC	CASSGTGPSLYNEQFF
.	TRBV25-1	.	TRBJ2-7	TGTGCCAGCAGTGAATACCAGGGATACGAGCAGTACTTC	CASSEYQGYEQYF
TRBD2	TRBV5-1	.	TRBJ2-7	TGCGCCAGCAGCATTTCTAGCGGGAGCTACGAGCAGTACTTC	CASSISSGSYEQYF
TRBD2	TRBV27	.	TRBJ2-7	TGTGCCAGCAGACGGGCAGGGCCGCGGCTAGCGGGATACGAGCAGTACTTC	CASRRAGPRLAGYEQYF
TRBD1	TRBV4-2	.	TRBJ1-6	TGTGCCAGCAGTGCACAGGGGACCATCTATAATTCACCCCTCCACTTT	CASSAQGTIYNSPLHF
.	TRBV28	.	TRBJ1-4	TGTGCCAGCACCAAATGGGGAGCAACTAATGAAAAACTGTTTTTT	CASTKWGATNEKLFF
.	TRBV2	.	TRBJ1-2	TGTGCCAGCAGTGCCGGGGAGGGCTATGGCTACACCTTC	CASSAGEGYGYTF
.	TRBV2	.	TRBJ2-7	TGTGCCAGCAGATATGAGGAGTACGAGCAGTACTTC	CASRYEEYEQYF